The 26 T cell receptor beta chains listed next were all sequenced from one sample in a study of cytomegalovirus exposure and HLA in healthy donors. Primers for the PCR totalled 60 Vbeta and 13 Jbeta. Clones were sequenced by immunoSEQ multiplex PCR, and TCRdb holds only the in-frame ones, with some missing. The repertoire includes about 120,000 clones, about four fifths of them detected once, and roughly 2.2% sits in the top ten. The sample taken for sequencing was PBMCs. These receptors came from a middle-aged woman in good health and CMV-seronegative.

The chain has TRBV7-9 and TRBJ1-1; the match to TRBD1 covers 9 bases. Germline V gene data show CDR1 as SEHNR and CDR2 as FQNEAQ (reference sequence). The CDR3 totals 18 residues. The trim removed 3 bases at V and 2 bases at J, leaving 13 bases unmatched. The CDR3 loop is CASSFPITFTGGNTEAFF. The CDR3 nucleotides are TGTGCCAGCAGCTTCCCTATAACCTTTACAGGGGGCAACACTGAAGCTTTCTTT. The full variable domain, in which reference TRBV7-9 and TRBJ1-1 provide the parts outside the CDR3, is DTGVSQNPRHKITKRGQNVTFRCDPISEHNRLYWYRQTLGQGPEFLTYFQNEAQLEKSRLLSDRFSAERPKGSFSTLEIQRTEQGDSAMYLCASSFPITFTGGNTEAFFGQGTRLTVV.

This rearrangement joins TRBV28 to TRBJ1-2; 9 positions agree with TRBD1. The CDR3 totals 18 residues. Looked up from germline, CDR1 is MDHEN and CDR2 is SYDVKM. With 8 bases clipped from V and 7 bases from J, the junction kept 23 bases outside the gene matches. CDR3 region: CASVGPKASRDRALGYTF. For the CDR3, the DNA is TGTGCCAGCGTAGGACCGAAAGCGAGTAGGGACAGGGCTCTTGGCTACACCTTC.

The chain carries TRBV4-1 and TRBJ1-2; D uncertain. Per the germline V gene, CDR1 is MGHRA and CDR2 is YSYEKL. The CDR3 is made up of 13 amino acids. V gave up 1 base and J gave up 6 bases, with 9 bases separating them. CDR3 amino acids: CASSQGQQNGYTF. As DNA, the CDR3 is TGCGCCAGCAGCCAAGGGCAACAGAATGGCTACACCTTC.

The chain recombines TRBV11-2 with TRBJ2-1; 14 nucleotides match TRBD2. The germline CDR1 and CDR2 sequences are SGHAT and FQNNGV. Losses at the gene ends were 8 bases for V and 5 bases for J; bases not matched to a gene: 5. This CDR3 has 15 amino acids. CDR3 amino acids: CASRTSGRKNNEQFF. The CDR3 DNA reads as TGTGCCAGCCGGACTAGCGGGAGGAAAAACAATGAGCAGTTCTTC.

DNA of the CDR3: TGTGCCAGCAGCTTAGGGAACAGGGAAAGCACAGATACGCAGTATTTT. Its translation: CASSLGNRESTDTQYF. This sequence joins TRBV11-3 and TRBJ2-3; perhaps TRBD1 as D (6 bases). The germline V gene encodes CDR1 SGHNT and CDR2 YENEEA. V was cut by 1 base and J by 0 bases, with 11 bases left in between. This CDR3 comprises 16 residues.

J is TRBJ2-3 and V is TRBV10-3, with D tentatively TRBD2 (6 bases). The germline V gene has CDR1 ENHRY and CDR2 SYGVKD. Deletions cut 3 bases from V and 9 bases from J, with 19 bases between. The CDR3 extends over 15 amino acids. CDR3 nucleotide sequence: TGTGCCATCAGTGACCCGGGAGAGTTTGGGGGGACGCAGTATTTT. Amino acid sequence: CAISDPGEFGGTQYF.

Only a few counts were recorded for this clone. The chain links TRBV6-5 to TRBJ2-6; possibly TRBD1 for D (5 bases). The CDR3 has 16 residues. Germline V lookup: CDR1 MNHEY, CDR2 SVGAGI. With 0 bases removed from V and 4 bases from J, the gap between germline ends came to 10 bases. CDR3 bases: TGTGCCAGCAGTTACTCCAGGGTAACGGGGGCCAACGTCCTGACTTTC. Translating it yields CASSYSRVTGANVLTF.

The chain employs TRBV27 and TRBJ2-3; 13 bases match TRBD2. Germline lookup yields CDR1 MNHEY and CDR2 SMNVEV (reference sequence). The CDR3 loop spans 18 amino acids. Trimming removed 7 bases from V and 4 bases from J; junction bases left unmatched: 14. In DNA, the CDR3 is TGTGCCAGCACCAACCCGGGACTAGCGGGAAAAGTCGCAGATACGCAGTATTTT. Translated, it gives CASTNPGLAGKVADTQYF.

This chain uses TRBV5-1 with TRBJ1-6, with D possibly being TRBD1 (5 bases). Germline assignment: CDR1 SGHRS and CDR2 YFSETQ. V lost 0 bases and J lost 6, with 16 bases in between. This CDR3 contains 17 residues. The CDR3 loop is CASSLEWRGAGNSPLHF. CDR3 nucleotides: TGCGCCAGCAGCTTGGAATGGAGGGGCGCGGGTAATTCACCCCTCCACTTT.

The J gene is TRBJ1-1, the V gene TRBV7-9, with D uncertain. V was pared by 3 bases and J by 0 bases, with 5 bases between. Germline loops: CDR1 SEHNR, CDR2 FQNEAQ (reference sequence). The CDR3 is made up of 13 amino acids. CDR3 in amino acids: CASSLVVNTEAFF. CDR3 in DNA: TGTGCCAGCAGCTTGGTAGTGAACACTGAAGCTTTCTTT.

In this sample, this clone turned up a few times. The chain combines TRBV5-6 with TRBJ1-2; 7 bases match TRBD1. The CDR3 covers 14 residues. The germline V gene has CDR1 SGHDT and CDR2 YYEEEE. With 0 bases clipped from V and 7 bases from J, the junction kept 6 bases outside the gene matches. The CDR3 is CASSLGTGKGGYTF. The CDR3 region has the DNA TGTGCCAGCAGCTTGGGGACAGGAAAAGGTGGCTACACCTTC.

The CDR3 DNA is TGCGCCAGCAGCTTGGCGGGTAGCGGGAGAACTCACTCCTACAATGAGCAGTTCTTC. Translation: CASSLAGSGRTHSYNEQFF. The chain links TRBV5-1 to TRBJ2-1; TRBD2 matches 9 bases. J was trimmed by 0 bases and V by 0 bases; bases with no gene match: 10. The CDR3 extends over 19 amino acids. Looked up from germline, CDR1 is SGHRS and CDR2 is YFSETQ.

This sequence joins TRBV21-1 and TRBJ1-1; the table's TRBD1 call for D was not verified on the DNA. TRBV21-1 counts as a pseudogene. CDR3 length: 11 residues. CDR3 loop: CASSKRGKAFF. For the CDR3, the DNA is TGTGCCAGCAGCAAAAGGGGGAAAGCTTTCTTT.

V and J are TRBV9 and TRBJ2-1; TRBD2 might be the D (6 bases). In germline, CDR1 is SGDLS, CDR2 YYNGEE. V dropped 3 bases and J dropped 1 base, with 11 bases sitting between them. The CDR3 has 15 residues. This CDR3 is CASSERVASYNEQFF. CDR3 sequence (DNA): TGTGCCAGCAGCGAGCGGGTTGCGTCCTACAATGAGCAGTTCTTC.

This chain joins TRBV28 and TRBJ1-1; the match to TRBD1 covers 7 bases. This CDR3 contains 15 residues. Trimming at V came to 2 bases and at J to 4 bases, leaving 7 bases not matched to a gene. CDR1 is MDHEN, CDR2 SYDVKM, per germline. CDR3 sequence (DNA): TGTGCCAGCAGTTTAGGTCCAGGGGGAGGCACTGAAGCTTTCTTT. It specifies CASSLGPGGGTEAFF.

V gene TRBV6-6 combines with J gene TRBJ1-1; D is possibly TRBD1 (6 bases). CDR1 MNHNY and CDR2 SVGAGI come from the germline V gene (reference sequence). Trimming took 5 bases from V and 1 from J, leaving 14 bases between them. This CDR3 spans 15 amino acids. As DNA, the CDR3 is TGTGCCAGCAGTCCGCGGACAGCGCAGAACACTGAAGCTTTCTTT. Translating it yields CASSPRTAQNTEAFF.

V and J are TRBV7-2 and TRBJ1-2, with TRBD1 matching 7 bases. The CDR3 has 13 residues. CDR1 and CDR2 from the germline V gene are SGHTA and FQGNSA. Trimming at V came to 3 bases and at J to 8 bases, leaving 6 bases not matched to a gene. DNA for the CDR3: TGTGCCAGCAGCTTTCGTACAGGGGTGGGCTACACCTTC. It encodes CASSFRTGVGYTF.

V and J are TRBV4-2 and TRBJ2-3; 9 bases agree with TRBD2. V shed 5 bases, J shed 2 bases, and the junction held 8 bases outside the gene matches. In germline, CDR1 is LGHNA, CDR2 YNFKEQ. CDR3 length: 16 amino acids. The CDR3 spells CASSALAGTPTDTQYF. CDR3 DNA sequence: TGTGCCAGCAGCGCTCTAGCGGGGACGCCCACAGATACGCAGTATTTT.

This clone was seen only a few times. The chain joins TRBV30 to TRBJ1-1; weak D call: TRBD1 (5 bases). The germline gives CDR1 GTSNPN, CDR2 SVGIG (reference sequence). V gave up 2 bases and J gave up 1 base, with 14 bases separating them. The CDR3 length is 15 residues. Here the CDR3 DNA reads TGTGCCTGGAGTCCATTCGACAGAAAGAACACTGAAGCTTTCTTT. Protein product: CAWSPFDRKNTEAFF.

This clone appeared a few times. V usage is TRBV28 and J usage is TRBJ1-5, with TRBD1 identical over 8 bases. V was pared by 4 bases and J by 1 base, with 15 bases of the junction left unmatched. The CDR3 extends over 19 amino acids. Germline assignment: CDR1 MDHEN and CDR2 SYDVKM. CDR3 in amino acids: CASSSLGQGIWGSNQPQHF. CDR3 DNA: TGTGCCAGCAGTTCCCTCGGACAGGGAATCTGGGGAAGCAATCAGCCCCAGCATTTT.

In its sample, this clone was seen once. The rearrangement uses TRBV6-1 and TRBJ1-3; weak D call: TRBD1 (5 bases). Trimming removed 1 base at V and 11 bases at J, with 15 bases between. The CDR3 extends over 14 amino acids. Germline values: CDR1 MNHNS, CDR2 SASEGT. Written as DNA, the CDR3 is TGTGCCAGCAGTGAAGGGGGCGGCCCGAACGCCATATATTTT. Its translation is CASSEGGGPNAIYF.

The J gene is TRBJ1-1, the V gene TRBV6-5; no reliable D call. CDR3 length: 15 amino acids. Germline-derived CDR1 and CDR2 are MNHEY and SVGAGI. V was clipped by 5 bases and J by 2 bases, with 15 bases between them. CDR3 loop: CASSLMTGINTEAFF. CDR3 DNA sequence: TGTGCCAGCAGTCTAATGACGGGGATTAACACTGAAGCTTTCTTT.

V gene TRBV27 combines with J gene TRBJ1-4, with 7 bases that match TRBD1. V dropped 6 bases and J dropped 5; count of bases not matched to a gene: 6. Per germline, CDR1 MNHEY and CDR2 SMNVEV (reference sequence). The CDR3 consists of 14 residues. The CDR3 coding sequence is TGTGCCAGCAGAGATCCAGGGGGGAATGAAAAACTGTTTTTT. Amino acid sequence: CASRDPGGNEKLFF.

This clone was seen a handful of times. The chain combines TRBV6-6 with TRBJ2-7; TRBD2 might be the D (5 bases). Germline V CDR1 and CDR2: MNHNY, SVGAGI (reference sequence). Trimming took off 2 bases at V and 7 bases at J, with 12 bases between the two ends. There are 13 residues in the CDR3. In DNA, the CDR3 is TGTGCCAGCAGTTACACGGGGTGGAGGGAGCAGTACTTC. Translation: CASSYTGWREQYF.

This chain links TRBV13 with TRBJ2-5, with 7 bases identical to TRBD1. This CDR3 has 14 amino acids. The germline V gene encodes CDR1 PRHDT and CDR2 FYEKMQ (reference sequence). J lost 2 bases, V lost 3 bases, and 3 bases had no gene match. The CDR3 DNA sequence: TGTGCCAGCAGCTTGGGACAGCGACAAGAGACCCAGTACTTC. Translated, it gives CASSLGQRQETQYF.

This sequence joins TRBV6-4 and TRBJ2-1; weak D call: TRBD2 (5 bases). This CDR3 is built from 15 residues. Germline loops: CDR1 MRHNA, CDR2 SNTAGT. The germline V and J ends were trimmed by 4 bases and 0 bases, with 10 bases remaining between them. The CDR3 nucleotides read TGTGCCAGCAGTGTTACGGGAAGCTCCTACAATGAGCAGTTCTTC. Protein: CASSVTGSSYNEQFF.